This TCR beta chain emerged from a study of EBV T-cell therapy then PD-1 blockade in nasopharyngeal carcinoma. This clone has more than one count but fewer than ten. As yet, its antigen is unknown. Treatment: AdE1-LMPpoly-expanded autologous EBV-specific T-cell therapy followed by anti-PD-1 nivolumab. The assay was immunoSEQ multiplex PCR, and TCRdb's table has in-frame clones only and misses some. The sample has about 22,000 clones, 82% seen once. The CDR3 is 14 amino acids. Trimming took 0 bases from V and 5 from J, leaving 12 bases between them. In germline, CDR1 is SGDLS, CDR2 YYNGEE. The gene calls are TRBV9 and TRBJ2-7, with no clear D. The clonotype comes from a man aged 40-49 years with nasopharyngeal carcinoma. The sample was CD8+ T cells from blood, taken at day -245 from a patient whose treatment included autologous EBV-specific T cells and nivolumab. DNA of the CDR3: TGTGCCAGCAGCGTAGAAGGGTTAACCGACGAGCAGTACTTC. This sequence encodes CASSVEGLTDEQYF.